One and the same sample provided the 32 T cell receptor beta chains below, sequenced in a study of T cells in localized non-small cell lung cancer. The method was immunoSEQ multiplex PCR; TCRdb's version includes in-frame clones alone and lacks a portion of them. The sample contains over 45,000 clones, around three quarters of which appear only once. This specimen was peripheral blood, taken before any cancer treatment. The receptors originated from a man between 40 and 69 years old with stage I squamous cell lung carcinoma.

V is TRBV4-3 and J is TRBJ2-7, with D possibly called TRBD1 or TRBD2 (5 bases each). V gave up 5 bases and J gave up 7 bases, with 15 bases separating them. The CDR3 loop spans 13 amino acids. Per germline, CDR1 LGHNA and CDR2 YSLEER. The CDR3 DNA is TGCGCCAGCAGCAAAAATCAGGGAGAAGAGCAGTACTTC. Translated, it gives CASSKNQGEEQYF.

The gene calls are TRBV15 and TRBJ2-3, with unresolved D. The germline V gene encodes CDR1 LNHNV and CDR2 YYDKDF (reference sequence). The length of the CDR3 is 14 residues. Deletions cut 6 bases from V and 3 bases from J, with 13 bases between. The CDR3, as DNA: TGTGCCACCAGTACCCTAGGCGATACAGATACGCAGTATTTT. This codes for CATSTLGDTDTQYF.

The DNA of the CDR3 is TGTGCCAGCAGTCACAACTGGAACACTGAAGCTTTCTTT. It specifies CASSHNWNTEAFF. This chain links TRBV6-6 with TRBJ1-1, with no clear D. The CDR3 sequence is 13 residues long. Trimming stripped 5 bases from V and 1 base from J, with 8 bases between. Looked up from germline, CDR1 is MNHNY and CDR2 is SVGAGI (reference sequence).

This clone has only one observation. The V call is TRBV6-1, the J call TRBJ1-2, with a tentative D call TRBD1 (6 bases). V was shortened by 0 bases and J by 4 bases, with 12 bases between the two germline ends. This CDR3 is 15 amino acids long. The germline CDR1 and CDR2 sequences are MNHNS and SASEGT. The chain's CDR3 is CASSEAGGQGYGYTF. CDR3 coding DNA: TGTGCCAGCAGTGAAGCGGGGGGACAAGGCTATGGCTACACCTTC.

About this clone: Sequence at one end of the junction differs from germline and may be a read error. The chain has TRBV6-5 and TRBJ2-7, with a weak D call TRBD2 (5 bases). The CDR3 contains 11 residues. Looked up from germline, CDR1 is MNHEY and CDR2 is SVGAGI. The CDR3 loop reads CASSYSREQCF. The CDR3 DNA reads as TGTGCCAGCAGTTACAGTAGGGAGCAGTGCTTC.

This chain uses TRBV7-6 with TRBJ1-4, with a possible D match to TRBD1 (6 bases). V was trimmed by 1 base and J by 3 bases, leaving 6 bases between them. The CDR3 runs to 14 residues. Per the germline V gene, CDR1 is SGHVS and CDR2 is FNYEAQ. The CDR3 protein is CASSLGQANEKLFF. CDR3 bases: TGTGCCAGCAGCTTAGGACAGGCTAATGAAAAACTGTTTTTT.

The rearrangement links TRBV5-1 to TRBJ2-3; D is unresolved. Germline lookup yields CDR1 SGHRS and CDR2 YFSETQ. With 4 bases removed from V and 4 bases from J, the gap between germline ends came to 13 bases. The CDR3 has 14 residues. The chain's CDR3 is CASSLRSGADTQYF. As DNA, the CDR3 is TGCGCCAGCAGCCTCAGAAGTGGGGCAGATACGCAGTATTTT.

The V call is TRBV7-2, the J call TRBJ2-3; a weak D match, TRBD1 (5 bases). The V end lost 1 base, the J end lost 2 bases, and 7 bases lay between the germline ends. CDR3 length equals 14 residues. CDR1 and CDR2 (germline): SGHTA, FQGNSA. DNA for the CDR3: TGTGCCAGCAGCTTAGACAGGACCACAGATACGCAGTATTTT. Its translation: CASSLDRTTDTQYF. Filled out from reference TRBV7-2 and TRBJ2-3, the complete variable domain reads GAGVSQSPSNKVTEKGKDVELRCDPISGHTALYWYRQSLGQGLEFLIYFQGNSAPDKSGLPSDRFSAERTGGSVSTLTIQRTQQEDSAVYLCASSLDRTTDTQYFGPGTRLTVL.

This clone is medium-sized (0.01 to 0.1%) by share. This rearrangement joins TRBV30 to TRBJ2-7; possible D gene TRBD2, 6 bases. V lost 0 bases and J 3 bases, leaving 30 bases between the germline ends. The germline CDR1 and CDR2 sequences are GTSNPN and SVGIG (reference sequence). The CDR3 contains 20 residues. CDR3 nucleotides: TGTGCCTGGAGTGTATGGAGGGGCGGGCAGGGAGTCCGAGGGTACTACGAGCAGTACTTC. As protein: CAWSVWRGGQGVRGYYEQYF. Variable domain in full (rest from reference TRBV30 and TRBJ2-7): SQTIHQWPATLVQPVGSPLSLECTVEGTSNPNLYWYRQAAGRGLQLLFYSVGIGQISSEVPQNLSASRPQDRQFILSSKKLLLSDSGFYLCAWSVWRGGQGVRGYYEQYFGPGTRLTVT.

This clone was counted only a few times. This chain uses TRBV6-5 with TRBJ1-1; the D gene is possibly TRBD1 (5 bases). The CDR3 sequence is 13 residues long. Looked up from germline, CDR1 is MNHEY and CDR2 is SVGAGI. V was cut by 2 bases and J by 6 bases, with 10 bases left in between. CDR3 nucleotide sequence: TGTGCCAGCAGTTACAGCTGGGACGCTGAAGCTTTCTTT. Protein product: CASSYSWDAEAFF.

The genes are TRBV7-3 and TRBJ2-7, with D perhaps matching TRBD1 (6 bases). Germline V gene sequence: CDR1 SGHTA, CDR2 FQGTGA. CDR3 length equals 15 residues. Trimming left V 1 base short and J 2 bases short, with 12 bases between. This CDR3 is CASSLNPTGAYEQYF. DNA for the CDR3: TGTGCCAGCAGCTTAAATCCGACAGGCGCCTACGAGCAGTACTTC.

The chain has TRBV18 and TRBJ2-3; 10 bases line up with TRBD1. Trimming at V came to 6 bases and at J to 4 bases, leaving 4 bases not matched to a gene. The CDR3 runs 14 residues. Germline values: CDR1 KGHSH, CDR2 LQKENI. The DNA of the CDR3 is TGTGCCAGCTCGCAGACAGGGGGCGCAGATACGCAGTATTTT. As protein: CASSQTGGADTQYF.

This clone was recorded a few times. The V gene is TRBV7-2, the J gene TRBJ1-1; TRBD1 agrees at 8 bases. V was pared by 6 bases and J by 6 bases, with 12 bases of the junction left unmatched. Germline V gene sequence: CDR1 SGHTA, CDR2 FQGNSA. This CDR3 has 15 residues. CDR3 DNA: TGTGCCAGCAGAGGGGACAGGTCCCGACAGGCTGAAGCTTTCTTT. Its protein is CASRGDRSRQAEAFF.

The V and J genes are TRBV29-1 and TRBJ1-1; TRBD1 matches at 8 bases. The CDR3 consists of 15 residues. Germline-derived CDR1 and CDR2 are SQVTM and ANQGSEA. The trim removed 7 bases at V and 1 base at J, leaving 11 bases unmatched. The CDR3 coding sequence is TGCAGCGGTACGGACAGGGCTGGGTCGAACACTGAAGCTTTCTTT. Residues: CSGTDRAGSNTEAFF.

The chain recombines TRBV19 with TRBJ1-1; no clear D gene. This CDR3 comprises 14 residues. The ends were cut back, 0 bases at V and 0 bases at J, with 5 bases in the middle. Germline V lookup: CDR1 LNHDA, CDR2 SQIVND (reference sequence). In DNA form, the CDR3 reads TGTGCCAGTAGTATAGAGACGGTGAACACTGAAGCTTTCTTT. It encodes CASSIETVNTEAFF. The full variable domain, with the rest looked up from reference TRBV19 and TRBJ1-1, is DGGITQSPKYLFRKEGQNVTLSCEQNLNHDAMYWYRQDPGQGLRLIYYSQIVNDFQKGDIAEGYSVSREKKESFPLTVTSAQKNPTAFYLCASSIETVNTEAFFGQGTRLTVV.

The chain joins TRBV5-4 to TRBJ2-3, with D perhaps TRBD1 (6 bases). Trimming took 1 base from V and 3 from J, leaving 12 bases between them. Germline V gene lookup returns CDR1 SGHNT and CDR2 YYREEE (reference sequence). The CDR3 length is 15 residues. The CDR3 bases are TGTGCCAGCAGCTTGCGACAGGCCCATACAGATACGCAGTATTTT. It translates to CASSLRQAHTDTQYF.

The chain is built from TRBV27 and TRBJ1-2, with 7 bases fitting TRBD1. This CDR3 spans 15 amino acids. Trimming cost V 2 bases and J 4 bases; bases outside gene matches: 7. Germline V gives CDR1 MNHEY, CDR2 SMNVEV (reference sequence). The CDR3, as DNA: TGTGCCAGCAGTTTAAGGGACAGCCCAAGCTATGGCTACACCTTC. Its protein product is CASSLRDSPSYGYTF.

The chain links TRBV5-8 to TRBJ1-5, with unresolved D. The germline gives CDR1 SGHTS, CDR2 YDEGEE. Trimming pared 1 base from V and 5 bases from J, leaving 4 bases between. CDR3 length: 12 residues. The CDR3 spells CASSLIDQPQHF. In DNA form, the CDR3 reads TGTGCCAGCAGCTTGATTGATCAGCCCCAGCATTTT.

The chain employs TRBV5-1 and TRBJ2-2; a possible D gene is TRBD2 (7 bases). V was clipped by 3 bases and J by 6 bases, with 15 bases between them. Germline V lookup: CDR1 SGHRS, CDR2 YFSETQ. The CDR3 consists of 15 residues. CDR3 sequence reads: CASSSLAGAAGELFF. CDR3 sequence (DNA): TGCGCCAGCAGCTCCCTGGCGGGGGCCGCCGGGGAGCTGTTTTTT.

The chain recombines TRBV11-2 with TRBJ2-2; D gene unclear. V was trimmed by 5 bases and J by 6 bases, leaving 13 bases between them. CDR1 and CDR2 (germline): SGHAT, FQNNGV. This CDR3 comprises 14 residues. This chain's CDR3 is CASSIPQSPGELFF. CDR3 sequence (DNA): TGTGCCAGCAGCATTCCACAATCTCCCGGGGAGCTGTTTTTT.

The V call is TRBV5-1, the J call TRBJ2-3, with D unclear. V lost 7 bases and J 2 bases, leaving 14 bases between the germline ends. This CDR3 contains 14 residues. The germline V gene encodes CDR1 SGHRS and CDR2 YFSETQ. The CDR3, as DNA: TGCGCCAGCCAGATTCTTACACTCACAGATACGCAGTATTTT. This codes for CASQILTLTDTQYF.

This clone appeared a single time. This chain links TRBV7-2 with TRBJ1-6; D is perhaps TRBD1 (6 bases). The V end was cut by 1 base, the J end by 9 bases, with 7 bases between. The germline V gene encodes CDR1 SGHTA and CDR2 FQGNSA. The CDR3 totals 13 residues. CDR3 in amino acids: CASSLDRVSPLHF. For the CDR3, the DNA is TGTGCCAGCAGCTTAGACAGGGTTTCACCCCTCCACTTT.

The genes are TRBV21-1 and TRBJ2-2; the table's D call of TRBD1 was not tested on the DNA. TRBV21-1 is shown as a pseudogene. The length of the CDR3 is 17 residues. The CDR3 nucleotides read TGTGCCAGCAGCAAAGAGGGGGGACAGGCGAACACCGGGGAGCTGTTTTTT. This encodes CASSKEGGQANTGELFF.

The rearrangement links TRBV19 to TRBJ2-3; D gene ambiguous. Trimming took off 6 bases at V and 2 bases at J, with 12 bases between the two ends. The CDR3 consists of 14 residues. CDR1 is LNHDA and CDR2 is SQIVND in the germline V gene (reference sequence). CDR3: CASSPRWLTDTQYF. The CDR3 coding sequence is TGTGCCAGTAGCCCCCGGTGGCTCACAGATACGCAGTATTTT.

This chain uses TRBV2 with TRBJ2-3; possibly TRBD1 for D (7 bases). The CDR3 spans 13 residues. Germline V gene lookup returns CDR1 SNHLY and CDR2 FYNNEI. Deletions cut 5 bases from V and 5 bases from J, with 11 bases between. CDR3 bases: TGTGCCAGCAGTCGACAGGGAGGAGATACGCAGTATTTT. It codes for CASSRQGGDTQYF.

The chain's CDR3 is CASSPQQGGLEKLFF. The CDR3, as DNA: TGTGCCAGCAGCCCCCAACAGGGCGGGCTGGAAAAACTGTTTTTT. The rearrangement links TRBV9 to TRBJ1-4; D possibly corresponds to TRBD1 (6 bases). The CDR3 is 15 residues long. The germline gives CDR1 SGDLS, CDR2 YYNGEE. Trimming removed 4 bases at V and 8 bases at J, with 18 bases between.

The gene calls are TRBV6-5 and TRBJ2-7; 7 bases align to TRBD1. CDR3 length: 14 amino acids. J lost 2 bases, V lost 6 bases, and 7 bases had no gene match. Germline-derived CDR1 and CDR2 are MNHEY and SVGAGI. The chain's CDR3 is CASRNRGGTYEQYF. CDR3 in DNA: TGTGCCAGCAGAAACAGGGGCGGCACCTACGAGCAGTACTTC.

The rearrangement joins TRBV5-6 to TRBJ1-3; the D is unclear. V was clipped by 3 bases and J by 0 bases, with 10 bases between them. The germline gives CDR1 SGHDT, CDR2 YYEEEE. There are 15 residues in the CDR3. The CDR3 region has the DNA TGTGCCAGCAGCTCGGACGGTCACTCTGGAAACACCATATATTTT. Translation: CASSSDGHSGNTIYF.

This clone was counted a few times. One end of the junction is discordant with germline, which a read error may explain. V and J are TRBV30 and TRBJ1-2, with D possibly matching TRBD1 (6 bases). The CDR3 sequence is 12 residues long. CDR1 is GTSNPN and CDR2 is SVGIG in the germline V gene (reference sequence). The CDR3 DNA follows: TGTGCCTGGAGTCTAACAGGGCTTTACCCTCACTTC. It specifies CAWSLTGLYPHF.

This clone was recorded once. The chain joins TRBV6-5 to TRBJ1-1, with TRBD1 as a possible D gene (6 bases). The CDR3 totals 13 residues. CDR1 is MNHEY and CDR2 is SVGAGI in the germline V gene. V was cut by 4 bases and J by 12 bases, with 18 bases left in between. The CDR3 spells CASSSSTGIITFF. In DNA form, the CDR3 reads TGTGCCAGCAGTTCATCAACAGGGATCATCACTTTCTTT.

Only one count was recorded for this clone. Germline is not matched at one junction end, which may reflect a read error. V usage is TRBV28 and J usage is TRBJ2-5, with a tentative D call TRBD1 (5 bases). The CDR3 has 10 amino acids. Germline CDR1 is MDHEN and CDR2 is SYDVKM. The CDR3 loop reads CASSRQTLHF. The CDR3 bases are TGTGCCAGCAGTCGACAGACCCTGCACTTC.

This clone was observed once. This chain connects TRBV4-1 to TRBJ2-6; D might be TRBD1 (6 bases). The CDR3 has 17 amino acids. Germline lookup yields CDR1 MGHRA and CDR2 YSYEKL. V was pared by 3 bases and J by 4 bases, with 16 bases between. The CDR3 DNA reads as TGCGCCAGCAGCCACGAAGGAACAGGGTCCGGGGCCAACGTCCTGACTTTC. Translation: CASSHEGTGSGANVLTF.